Following are 5 T cell receptor beta chains from one sample sequenced in a study of read filtering for tumor transcriptome and immune sequencing. From approximately 400 ng of RNA, a library with molecular barcoded alpha/delta and beta/gamma adaptors was made. TCRdb analysed the reads with MiXCR anew, one entry per CDR3 protein. The table lists 40,000 to 50,000 distinct CDR3 sequences, roughly 19% of them singletons. Sample: a population of CD138-negative cells sorted from bone marrow. These receptors all come from a donor aged 40 or older with multiple myeloma.

This clonotype was seen many times. In DNA, the CDR3 is TGTGCCAGCAGTTTAGGCCTCTCCGTCCAGGATGAAGCTTTCTTT. Translated, it gives CASSLGLSVQDEAFF. The chain carries TRBV12-3 or TRBV12-4 and TRBJ1-1; D is unresolved. This CDR3 spans 15 amino acids. Trimming stripped 1 base from V and 7 bases from J, with 16 bases between.

This clonotype was observed many times. A read error may produce the germline difference seen at one junction end. The chain recombines TRBV3-1 with TRBJ2-1, with 8 bases identical to TRBD2. This CDR3 is built from 12 residues. CDR1 and CDR2 from the germline V gene are LGHDT and YNNKEL (reference sequence). The CDR3 DNA sequence: TGTGCCAGCAGCCCAATGGGACTAGTTCGTGTCTTC. Its translation: CASSPMGLVRVF.

This clonotype was seen repeatedly, ten times or more. The gene calls are TRBV2 and TRBJ1-5; TRBD1 aligns across 10 bases. The V gene's germline CDR1 is SNHLY and CDR2 FYNNEI. The CDR3 is 14 residues long. V was clipped by 3 bases and J by 6 bases; unmatched bases: 2. The CDR3 sequence: CASSETGGGQPQHF. The CDR3, as DNA: TGTGCCAGCAGTGAGACAGGGGGCGGTCAGCCCCAGCATTTT.

This clonotype has more than one count but fewer than ten. The chain joins TRBV19 to TRBJ1-5, with D possibly being TRBD1 (6 bases). Germline CDR1 LNHDA, CDR2 SQIVND (reference sequence). The CDR3 has 15 amino acids. Trimming took off 7 bases at V and 2 bases at J, with 15 bases between the two ends. The chain's CDR3 is CASKAPQGGNQPQHF. CDR3 sequence (DNA): TGTGCCAGTAAGGCCCCACAGGGAGGCAATCAGCCCCAGCATTTT.

In its sample, this clonotype ranks as medium-sized. The V and J genes are TRBV7-3 and TRBJ2-1; 9 nucleotides align to TRBD2. J gave up 9 bases and V 2 bases, and 2 bases lay outside the gene matches. The CDR3 length is 13 residues. Germline-derived CDR1 and CDR2 are SGHTA and FQGTGA. CDR3 in amino acids: CASSLGTSSEQFF. The DNA of the CDR3 is TGTGCCAGCAGCTTAGGGACTAGCAGTGAGCAGTTCTTC.